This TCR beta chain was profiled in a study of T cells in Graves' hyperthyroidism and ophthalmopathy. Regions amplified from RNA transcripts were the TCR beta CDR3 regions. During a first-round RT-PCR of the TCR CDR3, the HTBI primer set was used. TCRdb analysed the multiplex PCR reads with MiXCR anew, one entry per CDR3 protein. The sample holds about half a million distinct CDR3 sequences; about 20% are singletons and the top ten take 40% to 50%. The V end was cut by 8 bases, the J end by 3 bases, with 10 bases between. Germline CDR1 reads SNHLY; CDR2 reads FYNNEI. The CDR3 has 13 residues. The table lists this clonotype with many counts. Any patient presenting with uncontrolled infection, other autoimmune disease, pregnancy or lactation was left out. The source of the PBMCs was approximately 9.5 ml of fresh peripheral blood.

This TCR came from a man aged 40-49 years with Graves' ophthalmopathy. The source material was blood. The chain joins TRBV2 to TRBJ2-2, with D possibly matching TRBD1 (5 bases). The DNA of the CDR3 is TGTGCCAGCCGAAGCAGGGACACCGGGGAGCTGTTTTTT. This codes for CASRSRDTGELFF.